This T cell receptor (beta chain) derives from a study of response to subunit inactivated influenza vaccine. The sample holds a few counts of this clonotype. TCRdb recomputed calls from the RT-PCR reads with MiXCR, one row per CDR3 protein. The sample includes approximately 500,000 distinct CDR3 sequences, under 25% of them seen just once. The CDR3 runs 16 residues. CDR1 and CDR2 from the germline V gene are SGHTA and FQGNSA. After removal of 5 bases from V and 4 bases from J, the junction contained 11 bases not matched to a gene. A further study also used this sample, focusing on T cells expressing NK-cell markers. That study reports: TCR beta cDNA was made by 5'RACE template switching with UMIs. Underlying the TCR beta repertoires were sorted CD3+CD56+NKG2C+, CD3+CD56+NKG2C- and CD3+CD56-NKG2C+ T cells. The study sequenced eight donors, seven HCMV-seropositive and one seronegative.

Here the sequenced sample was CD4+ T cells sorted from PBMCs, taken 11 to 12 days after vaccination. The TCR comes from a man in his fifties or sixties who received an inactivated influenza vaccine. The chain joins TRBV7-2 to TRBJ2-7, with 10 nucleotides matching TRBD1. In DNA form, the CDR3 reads TGTGCCAGCAGCCTAGGCCCGACAGGGGGCGCGTACGAGCAGTACTTC. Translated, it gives CASSLGPTGGAYEQYF.